Listed below are T cell receptor beta chains from one sample, sequenced in a study of blood T cells in healthy people across ages. TCRdb used MiXCR to reprocess the 5' RACE reads, holding one entry per CDR3 protein. The sample carries hundreds of thousands of distinct CDR3 sequences, roughly three fifths recorded once. Sequencing was carried out using blood. These receptors were collected from a middle-aged man in good health. The CDR3 runs from the conserved cysteine through the conserved F or W. A D gene is named only where the DNA matches it firmly. Clone size appears in some rows only: once, few, many, or a class for an expanded clone.

j_call	d_call	v_call	clone_size	cdr3_aa	cdr3_nt
TRBJ2-7	.	TRBV29-1	.	CSVEGSSYEQYF	TGCAGCGTTGAAGGCAGCTCCTACGAGCAGTACTTC
TRBJ2-3	.	TRBV6-2/TRBV6-3	.	CASSYPDTQYF	TGTGCCAGCAGTTACCCCGATACGCAGTATTTT
TRBJ2-1	.	TRBV14	.	CASSQLWEQFF	TGTGCCAGCAGCCAATTATGGGAGCAGTTCTTC
TRBJ2-1	.	TRBV25-1	few	CASSEFAGAIGNEQFF	TGTGCCAGCAGTGAATTCGCAGGGGCTATCGGCAATGAGCAGTTCTTC
TRBJ2-1	TRBD1	TRBV9	.	CASSAGQGADNEQFF	TGTGCCAGCAGCGCCGGACAGGGGGCAGACAATGAGCAGTTCTTC
TRBJ2-7	.	TRBV20-1	.	CSARDLGNSYEQYF	TGCAGTGCTAGAGATCTAGGCAACTCCTACGAGCAGTACTTC
TRBJ2-7	.	TRBV29-1	.	CSVAIPLSYEQYF	TGCAGCGTTGCGATACCTCTCTCCTACGAGCAGTACTTC
TRBJ2-7	TRBD1	TRBV3-1	.	CASSQTGDRSSYEQYF	TGTGCCAGCAGCCAAACAGGGGACAGGTCCTCCTACGAGCAGTACTTC
TRBJ2-5	.	TRBV7-2	.	CASSSGWRTQYF	TGTGCCAGCAGCTCGGGGTGGAGGACCCAGTACTTC
TRBJ1-5	TRBD1	TRBV28	once	CASSNRGQVQPQHF	TGTGCCAGCAGCAACAGGGGGCAGGTTCAGCCCCAGCATTTT
TRBJ2-6	.	TRBV4-3	.	CASSATGSGANVLTF	TGCGCCAGCAGCGCCACAGGGTCTGGGGCCAACGTCCTGACTTTC
TRBJ1-1	TRBD1	TRBV27	.	CASSRRGIEAFF	TGTGCCAGCAGTCGCAGGGGGATTGAAGCTTTCTTT
TRBJ1-1	.	TRBV18	.	CASFRGENTEAFF	TGTGCCAGCTTTCGGGGGGAAAACACTGAAGCTTTCTTT
TRBJ2-7	.	TRBV10-3	few	CAISWGDASYEQYF	TGTGCCATCAGTTGGGGGGATGCCTCCTACGAGCAGTACTTC
TRBJ1-2	TRBD1	TRBV5-6	.	CASTLYQGARGYTF	TGTGCCAGCACCTTATACCAGGGGGCCCGGGGCTACACCTTC
TRBJ2-3	TRBD2	TRBV9	.	CASSLSGTTHTDTQYF	TGTGCCAGCAGCCTTAGCGGGACTACTCACACAGATACGCAGTATTTT
TRBJ2-1	TRBD2	TRBV20-1	.	CSARKVAGLDNEQFF	TGCAGTGCTAGAAAGGTAGCGGGCCTTGACAATGAGCAGTTCTTC
TRBJ2-2	TRBD2	TRBV7-6	.	CASSSLLAGGLANTGELFF	TGTGCCAGCAGCTCCTTACTAGCGGGGGGCCTCGCGAACACCGGGGAGCTGTTTTTT
TRBJ2-7	TRBD2	TRBV9	.	CASSVDSGSWDEQYF	TGTGCCAGCAGCGTAGATAGCGGGAGTTGGGACGAGCAGTACTTC
TRBJ1-1	TRBD1	TRBV6-2/TRBV6-3	.	CASRTPGGGTEAFF	TGTGCCAGCAGGACCCCAGGGGGCGGCACTGAAGCTTTCTTT
TRBJ2-1	.	TRBV20-1	few	CSARVVERSYNEQFF	TGCAGTGCTAGAGTGGTGGAGCGGTCCTACAATGAGCAGTTCTTC
TRBJ2-5	TRBD2	TRBV7-2	once	CASSVGLAGARETQYF	TGTGCCAGCAGCGTTGGACTAGCGGGAGCTCGAGAGACCCAGTACTTC
TRBJ2-7	.	TRBV6-4	many	CASSDERGSYNEQYF	TGTGCCAGCAGTGACGAGAGGGGCTCCTACAATGAGCAGTACTTC
TRBJ2-1	.	TRBV6-1	.	CASSRTGTFSYNEQFF	TGTGCTAGCAGTCGAACCGGGACATTCTCCTACAATGAGCAGTTCTTC
TRBJ2-3	.	TRBV2	.	CASGSGPSTDTQYF	TGTGCCAGCGGGAGCGGGCCTAGCACAGATACGCAGTATTTT
TRBJ1-2	.	TRBV29-1	.	CSVEELGHSNYGYTF	TGCAGCGTTGAAGAACTGGGACACTCTAACTATGGCTACACCTTC
TRBJ2-1	TRBD2	TRBV27	once	CASSLTGLVPYNEQFF	TGTGCCAGCAGTCTCACAGGACTAGTTCCCTACAATGAGCAGTTCTTC
TRBJ1-1	.	TRBV25-1	.	CASSYLGLAFF	TGTGCCAGCAGTTACTTGGGGTTGGCTTTCTTT
TRBJ1-2	.	TRBV6-1	.	CASRVEGSSGYTF	TGTGCCAGCAGGGTCGAGGGATCCAGCGGCTACACCTTC
TRBJ2-1	TRBD2	TRBV9	.	CASSVGGGISYNEQFF	TGTGCCAGCAGCGTAGGCGGGGGGATCTCCTACAATGAGCAGTTCTTC
TRBJ2-3	TRBD2	TRBV28	.	CATLGGGTDTQYF	TGTGCCACCCTCGGGGGGGGCACAGATACGCAGTATTTT
TRBJ1-1	.	TRBV7-6	.	CASSLSGDPGSVAFF	TGTGCCAGCAGCTTAAGCGGGGACCCAGGGTCTGTAGCTTTCTTT
TRBJ2-1	.	TRBV7-2	.	CASSTEGRRSQETQFF	TGTGCCAGCAGCACGGAAGGACGCAGGAGCCAAGAGACCCAGTTCTTC
TRBJ2-7	TRBD1	TRBV6-5	.	CASRDRGTNEQYF	TGTGCCAGCCGGGACAGGGGAACGAACGAGCAGTACTTC
TRBJ2-3	.	TRBV20-1	.	CASPGRVQYF	TGCGCTTCACCGGGCCGAGTGCAGTATTTT
TRBJ2-7	TRBD2	TRBV7-2	.	CASSPPGLAGVDEQYF	TGTGCCAGCAGCCCTCCGGGACTAGCGGGTGTAGATGAGCAGTACTTC
TRBJ2-3	.	TRBV13	few	CASSEQVYSTDTQYF	TGTGCCAGCAGCGAACAGGTTTACAGCACAGATACGCAGTATTTT
TRBJ1-6	.	TRBV28	.	CASSLGRGAGSPLHF	TGTGCCAGCAGTCTGGGTCGGGGGGCTGGTTCACCCCTCCACTTT
TRBJ2-5	.	TRBV5-3	.	CASSFSVGRGGFQETQYF	TGTGCCAGCAGCTTTTCAGTGGGCAGGGGGGGTTTCCAAGAGACCCAGTACTTC
TRBJ1-1	TRBD1	TRBV5-1	.	CASSLTGGVAEAFF	TGCGCCAGCAGCTTGACAGGGGGTGTCGCTGAAGCTTTCTTT
TRBJ1-2	.	TRBV6-5	.	CASSPDSKNYGYTF	TGTGCCAGCAGTCCGGACAGCAAGAACTATGGCTACACCTTC